Presented here are 32 T cell receptor beta chains from one specimen sequenced in a study of T cell changes during pregnancy in multiple sclerosis. TCRdb's table, derived via immunoSEQ multiplex PCR, lists solely in-frame clones and lacks some. The profile shows around 62,000 clones, nearly 90% of them singletons. The source was peripheral blood, collected in the first trimester of pregnancy. All receptors derive from a female donor with multiple sclerosis, enrolled in a pregnancy study.

The chain combines TRBV5-5 with TRBJ2-4; the match to TRBD2 covers 7 bases. V shed 1 base and J 5 bases; nucleotides not matched to a gene: 6. Germline V gene lookup returns CDR1 SGHKS and CDR2 YYEKEE (reference sequence). The CDR3 spans 15 residues. The CDR3 DNA reads as TGTGCCAGCAGCTTGAACCCCAGCGGGGAAAACATTCAGTACTTC. Residues: CASSLNPSGENIQYF.

This clone was observed a single time. The CDR3 spells CASSAGSRQGTGEQYF. The CDR3 bases are TGTGCCAGCAGCGCCGGGTCCCGACAGGGGACGGGGGAGCAGTACTTC. The V gene is TRBV5-4, the J gene TRBJ2-7, with 8 bases matching TRBD1. Trimming took 4 bases from V and 7 from J; bases not matched to a gene: 16. Germline V lookup: CDR1 SGHNT, CDR2 YYREEE (reference sequence). The CDR3 sequence is 16 residues long.

This clone has just a few counts. The chain couples TRBV30 to TRBJ2-7, with 7 positions matching TRBD2. The CDR3 loop spans 16 amino acids. V trimming: 3 bases; J trimming: 6 bases; junction bases outside the gene matches: 17. The germline V gene encodes CDR1 GTSNPN and CDR2 SVGIG (reference sequence). CDR3 DNA sequence: TGTGCCTGGAGCCGTCGGATGGCGGGGGAAAGTAGCGAGCAGTACTTC. Its translation is CAWSRRMAGESSEQYF. Full variable domain (missing parts from reference TRBV30 and TRBJ2-7): SQTIHQWPATLVQPVGSPLSLECTVEGTSNPNLYWYRQAAGRGLQLLFYSVGIGQISSEVPQNLSASRPQDRQFILSSKKLLLSDSGFYLCAWSRRMAGESSEQYFGPGTRLTVT.

The V gene is TRBV27, the J gene TRBJ2-6; no clear D gene. The CDR3 totals 14 residues. V lost 2 bases and J lost 0, with 2 bases in between. Germline loops: CDR1 MNHEY, CDR2 SMNVEV (reference sequence). In DNA form, the CDR3 reads TGTGCCAGCAGTTTACACTCTGGGGCCAACGTCCTGACTTTC. Translating gives CASSLHSGANVLTF. The whole variable domain, filled in from reference TRBV27 and TRBJ2-6, reads EAQVTQNPRYLITVTGKKLTVTCSQNMNHEYMSWYRQDPGLGLRQIYYSMNVEVTDKGDVPEGYKVSRKEKRNFPLILESPSPNQTSLYFCASSLHSGANVLTFGAGSRLTVL.

V gene TRBV5-4 combines with J gene TRBJ2-2; D remains unclear. The V end lost 4 bases, the J end lost 7 bases, and 8 bases lay between the germline ends. The germline V gene encodes CDR1 SGHNT and CDR2 YYREEE (reference sequence). There are 12 residues in the CDR3. The CDR3, as DNA: TGTGCCAGCAGCCGTGTTAACGGGGAGCTGTTTTTT. Its protein product is CASSRVNGELFF. Filled out from reference TRBV5-4 and TRBJ2-2, the complete variable domain reads ETGVTQSPTHLIKTRGQQVTLRCSSQSGHNTVSWYQQALGQGPQFIFQYYREEENGRGNFPPRFSGLQFPNYSSELNVNALELDDSALYLCASSRVNGELFFGEGSRLTVL.

This clone appeared a few times. The genes are TRBV19 and TRBJ2-1; tentative D call: TRBD2 (5 bases). Germline V CDR1 and CDR2: LNHDA, SQIVND (reference sequence). CDR3 size: 14 residues. The V and J ends lost 1 base and 6 bases respectively, with 10 bases between them. CDR3: CASSIAGLGNEQFF. CDR3 sequence (DNA): TGTGCCAGTAGTATAGCGGGGTTAGGCAATGAGCAGTTCTTC.

The chain joins TRBV4-3 to TRBJ1-2; possible D gene TRBD1, 5 bases. The germline gives CDR1 LGHNA, CDR2 YSLEER. Trimming took 0 bases from V and 2 from J, leaving 10 bases between them. This CDR3 spans 15 amino acids. The CDR3 nucleotides read TGCGCCAGCAGCCAAGACCCGACAGTGAACTATGGCTACACCTTC. It yields the protein CASSQDPTVNYGYTF.

This chain uses TRBV7-9 with TRBJ2-5, with D possibly being TRBD1 (5 bases). From germline, CDR1 is SEHNR and CDR2 FQNEAQ (reference sequence). The CDR3 covers 14 residues. V was clipped by 3 bases and J by 2 bases, with 10 bases between them. DNA for the CDR3: TGTGCCAGCAGCTTTAGGGGTCCTCAAGAGACCCAGTACTTC. Translation gives CASSFRGPQETQYF.

DNA for the CDR3: TGTGCCATCGGTTCGGCTAGCGGGGGGGCGGTAACAGATACGCAGTATTTT. It is translated as CAIGSASGGAVTDTQYF. The chain joins TRBV10-3 to TRBJ2-3, with 12 bases that match TRBD2. Germline lookup yields CDR1 ENHRY and CDR2 SYGVKD. This CDR3 has 17 amino acids. Losses at the gene ends were 8 bases for V and 3 bases for J; bases not matched to a gene: 12.

The genes are TRBV19 and TRBJ1-2, with 7 positions matching TRBD1. The CDR3 sequence is 15 residues long. From germline, CDR1 is LNHDA and CDR2 SQIVND (reference sequence). V shed 3 bases and J 3 bases; nucleotides not matched to a gene: 7. The CDR3, as DNA: TGTGCCAGTAGTATGGGAGCCAGGGGGGACTATGGCTACACCTTC. This gives the protein CASSMGARGDYGYTF.

V gene TRBV10-3 combines with J gene TRBJ2-5, with D possibly being TRBD2 (6 bases). CDR1 and CDR2 from the germline V gene are ENHRY and SYGVKD. Trimming took off 10 bases at V and 2 bases at J, with 17 bases between the two ends. There are 14 residues in the CDR3. The CDR3 loop reads CATNRDFGQETQYF. CDR3 DNA: TGTGCCACGAACCGGGACTTTGGACAAGAGACCCAGTACTTC.

The rearrangement links TRBV4-3 to TRBJ1-1; D might be TRBD1 (6 bases). Trimming took 1 base from V and 1 from J, leaving 13 bases between them. The CDR3 sequence is 16 residues long. Germline V gene lookup returns CDR1 LGHNA and CDR2 YSLEER. The CDR3 spells CASSQGRTAENTEAFF. DNA of the CDR3: TGCGCCAGCAGCCAAGGGAGGACAGCCGAGAACACTGAAGCTTTCTTT.

The chain uses TRBV2 and TRBJ2-7, with D possibly matching TRBD2 (6 bases). The CDR3 loop spans 13 amino acids. V was trimmed by 11 bases and J by 0 bases, leaving 14 bases between them. CDR1 is SNHLY and CDR2 is FYNNEI in the germline V gene. The CDR3 coding sequence is TGTGCCGGCGGGGACGTTTTCTCCTACGAGCAGTACTTC. It is translated as CAGGDVFSYEQYF.

The CDR3 here is CASSRQGLLGEQYF. In DNA form, the CDR3 reads TGTGCCAGCAGCAGACAGGGATTGCTAGGGGAGCAGTACTTC. The V call is TRBV6-5, the J call TRBJ2-7, with TRBD1 matching over 7 bases. CDR3 length equals 14 residues. V lost 6 bases and J lost 7; bases outside the gene matches: 12. Germline V CDR1 and CDR2: MNHEY, SVGAGI.

The chain recombines TRBV2 with TRBJ2-1; 8 bases agree with TRBD2. The CDR3 is 11 residues long. V lost 6 bases and J lost 10; bases outside the gene matches: 2. CDR1 and CDR2 from the germline V gene are SNHLY and FYNNEI. CDR3 DNA: TGTGCCAGCAGGCGGGGGGCCGAGCAGTTCTTC. Amino acid sequence: CASRRGAEQFF.

This chain links TRBV4-3 with TRBJ2-7; D is undetermined. V lost 0 bases and J 6 bases, leaving 15 bases between the germline ends. This CDR3 comprises 15 residues. Germline assignment: CDR1 LGHNA and CDR2 YSLEER. DNA for the CDR3: TGCGCCAGCAGCCAAGAAGTCGATACCAGTCGCGAGCAGTACTTC. Its translation: CASSQEVDTSREQYF.

V and J are TRBV4-2 and TRBJ1-1; 8 nucleotides align to TRBD1. CDR1 and CDR2 (germline): LGHNA, YNFKEQ. This CDR3 region has 14 residues. The junction had 7 bases not matched to a gene; V was cut back by 0 bases and J by 10 bases. CDR3 nucleotides: TGTGCCAGCAGCCAAGATATGGACAGGGTTATAGCTTTCTTT. Translating gives CASSQDMDRVIAFF.

CDR3 bases: TGCGCCAGCAGTTCCGGACAGGGGGATTTCTATGGCTACACCTTC. Translating it yields CASSSGQGDFYGYTF. The chain is built from TRBV5-1 and TRBJ1-2; 10 nucleotides match TRBD1. Trimming removed 5 bases from V and 4 bases from J; junction bases left unmatched: 8. Germline assignment: CDR1 SGHRS and CDR2 YFSETQ. This CDR3 is built from 15 residues. Combining the CDR3 with reference TRBV5-1 and TRBJ1-2 gives the whole variable domain KAGVTQTPRYLIKTRGQQVTLSCSPISGHRSVSWYQQTPGQGLQFLFEYFSETQRNKGNFPGRFSGRQFSNSRSEMNVSTLELGDSALYLCASSSGQGDFYGYTFGSGTRLTVV.

The chain combines TRBV5-1 with TRBJ1-2; D unclear. CDR1 is SGHRS and CDR2 is YFSETQ in the germline V gene. The CDR3 has 14 residues. Deletions cut 3 bases from V and 2 bases from J, with 11 bases between. The chain's CDR3 is CASSSAGVNYGYTF. As DNA, the CDR3 is TGCGCCAGCAGCTCCGCGGGAGTAAACTATGGCTACACCTTC.

This chain links TRBV19 with TRBJ2-5; a weak D match, TRBD1 (5 bases). This CDR3 region has 13 residues. V gave up 5 bases and J gave up 1 base, with 8 bases separating them. Germline V gene data show CDR1 as LNHDA and CDR2 as SQIVND (reference sequence). CDR3 sequence reads: CASSSGPQETQYF. CDR3 DNA sequence: TGTGCCAGTAGTTCAGGGCCCCAAGAGACCCAGTACTTC.

The rearrangement joins TRBV19 to TRBJ2-5; 7 nucleotides match TRBD2. The germline gives CDR1 LNHDA, CDR2 SQIVND (reference sequence). Germline trimming cut 3 bases from V and 7 bases from J; bases unmatched to any gene: 11. This CDR3 comprises 15 residues. The chain's CDR3 is CASSIGSGGFSTQYF. In DNA form, the CDR3 reads TGTGCCAGTAGTATCGGATCGGGGGGTTTCTCGACCCAGTACTTC.

The chain couples TRBV28 to TRBJ2-7; D possibly corresponds to TRBD2 (5 bases). Germline CDR1 and CDR2: MDHEN and SYDVKM. The V and J ends lost 6 bases and 4 bases respectively, with 22 bases between them. This CDR3 region has 16 residues. CDR3 loop: CASSPRGLRRRYEQYF. The CDR3, as DNA: TGTGCCAGCAGCCCACGAGGGCTAAGGCGTCGGTACGAGCAGTACTTC.

This clone showed up many times. The chain is built from TRBV4-2 and TRBJ2-1; 8 bases match TRBD1. Unmatched junction bases numbered 2, after V lost 4 bases and J lost 6 bases. The germline gives CDR1 LGHNA, CDR2 YNFKEQ. The CDR3 consists of 13 residues. The CDR3 spells CASSLGQGNEQFF. In DNA form, the CDR3 reads TGTGCCAGCAGCCTTGGACAGGGCAATGAGCAGTTCTTC.

This rearrangement joins TRBV7-9 to TRBJ1-6; D gene ambiguous. CDR1 is SEHNR and CDR2 is FQNEAQ in the germline V gene (reference sequence). V gave up 5 bases and J gave up 5 bases, with 10 bases separating them. The CDR3 spans 14 residues. CDR3 residues: CASSLTTNNSPLHF. As DNA, the CDR3 is TGTGCCAGCAGCCTGACAACCAATAATTCACCCCTCCACTTT.

The V call is TRBV18, the J call TRBJ2-1; 10 bases align to TRBD2. This CDR3 has 15 residues. V was clipped by 5 bases and J by 5 bases; unmatched bases: 6. The germline gives CDR1 KGHSH, CDR2 LQKENI. DNA of the CDR3: TGTGCCAGCTCATCCAGCGGGAGGGCTGACAATGAGCAGTTCTTC. It is translated as CASSSSGRADNEQFF.

In nucleotides, the CDR3 is TGTGCAAGTCGAACACGGGGACAGGGGGCTGTTGGCAATCAGCCCCAGCATTTT. This encodes CASRTRGQGAVGNQPQHF. This chain links TRBV12-2 with TRBJ1-5; the table gives TRBD1 as D, unverified against the DNA. TRBV12-2 is shown as a pseudogene. The CDR3 is 18 residues long.

The chain joins TRBV2 to TRBJ1-1; D gene ambiguous. Germline CDR1 is SNHLY and CDR2 is FYNNEI. CDR3 length: 13 amino acids. V was cut by 7 bases and J by 6 bases, with 15 bases left in between. The CDR3: CASKEVTAPEAFF. CDR3 nucleotide sequence: TGTGCCAGCAAAGAGGTGACGGCGCCTGAAGCTTTCTTT.

V and J are TRBV10-3 and TRBJ2-1; 12 bases are a match to TRBD2. This CDR3 comprises 15 residues. Germline assignment: CDR1 ENHRY and CDR2 SYGVKD. Unmatched junction bases numbered 4, after V lost 0 bases and J lost 10 bases. The CDR3 sequence: CAISESPTSGGEQFF. As DNA, the CDR3 is TGTGCCATCAGTGAGTCGCCTACTAGCGGGGGGGAGCAGTTCTTC.

The chain joins TRBV30 to TRBJ2-6; TRBD1 matches at 7 bases. The CDR3 length is 17 residues. V was pared by 3 bases and J by 2 bases, with 10 bases of the junction left unmatched. The germline V gene encodes CDR1 GTSNPN and CDR2 SVGIG (reference sequence). Here the CDR3 DNA reads TGTGCCTGGAGCGAGACAGGGCTAGGAACTGGGGCCAACGTCCTGACTTTC. This codes for CAWSETGLGTGANVLTF.

V and J are TRBV27 and TRBJ2-1; D uncertain. Germline V CDR1 and CDR2: MNHEY, SMNVEV (reference sequence). The CDR3 loop spans 12 amino acids. Trimming removed 5 bases from V and 8 bases from J, with 10 bases in between. The CDR3 DNA reads TGTGCCAGCAGTGCCACATGGTATGAGCAGTTCTTC. It encodes CASSATWYEQFF.

The gene calls are TRBV7-6 and TRBJ1-1, with D unclear. The germline gives CDR1 SGHVS, CDR2 FNYEAQ. The CDR3 has 9 amino acids. V was clipped by 11 bases and J by 11 bases, with 12 bases between them. The CDR3 region has the DNA TGTGCCCTTTCTCCGGGGGCTTTCTTT. This sequence encodes CALSPGAFF.

This clone was seen more than once but under ten times. The chain recombines TRBV19 with TRBJ1-5; 8 positions agree with TRBD1. V dropped 4 bases and J dropped 5; count of bases not matched to a gene: 7. Germline V gives CDR1 LNHDA, CDR2 SQIVND (reference sequence). There are 15 residues in the CDR3. The CDR3 DNA reads TGTGCCAGTAGTACCACAGACAGGGGCTATCAGCCCCAGCATTTT. It encodes CASSTTDRGYQPQHF.